The present TCR beta chain was sequenced within a study of human T cells and chemical hapten exposure (dated by TCRdb to the early 2020s). Background on the whole study: Libraries were combined into a pool for sequencing, and differences in TCR yield between samples came mainly from small differences in library volumes within the pool. Peripheral blood TCR repertoire changes were tracked in vivo in alopecia patients during primary and secondary sensitization to the hapten diphenylcyclopropenone (DPC). From each blood RNA sample, both TCR alpha and TCR beta chains were sequenced.

In regard to this clonotype: What this receptor recognizes is not known. Nothing much larger sits one base from this clone, and base qualities are not available.

The library relied on 5' RACE. Reads for this sample came from an Illumina MiSeq. Library preparation attached unique molecular identifiers to individual cDNA molecules for quantitative, reproducible TCR counting. The authors' pipeline ran thus. The median number of TCRs per sample was around 96,000, ranging from roughly 23,224 to 690,600. V, J and CDR3 annotation of the TCR reads was carried out using the Decombinator software suite. Every sample was subsampled to the same number of TCRs (28,000) for the PS versus PT1 abundance plots. Expanded TCRs were defined as absent before sensitization and observed at least eight times at the 2-week time point. TCRdb ran its own pipeline on the public reads, namely fastp trimming at Q25 and MiXCR clone calling, and kept in-frame beta chains. Each CDR3 protein appears once, grouped with its most common genes and DNA. V and J calls and clone size were set by TCRdb, not the authors. The sample profile shows approximately 80,000 distinct CDR3 sequences; around 15% of them were found once. The ten top clones hold about 6.5% of the sample.

CDR1 and CDR2, per the germline V gene, are SQVTM and ANQGSEA. V drops 1 base and J drops 4 bases, leaving 10 bases in between. The CDR3 starts with the cysteine, ends with the phenylalanine, and has 13 residues. Only the CDR3 DNA is retained, 39 bases long and in frame from the first base. Total RNA was extracted from unfractionated whole blood collected in Tempus Blood RNA tubes. Five healthy volunteers acted as controls for TCR sequencing and had blood drawn at day 0, 2 weeks and 6 weeks. What the authors observed across the whole study: After repeated subsampling, the strength of the expansion versus patch-test correlation and the threshold at which it became significant changed. DPC sensitization did not change the number of TCRs with a frequency above 1 in 1000, and there was no evidence of changes in global repertoire structure.

Recombination joined TRBV29-1 with TRBJ1-1; TRBD1 might be the D gene, on 5 matching bases. The clonotype was recovered from a female donor in good health. Here the CDR3 is given as CSVEVAGFTEAFF. The DNA reads as follows: TGCAGCGTTGAAGTAGCAGGGTTCACTGAAGCTTTCTTT.